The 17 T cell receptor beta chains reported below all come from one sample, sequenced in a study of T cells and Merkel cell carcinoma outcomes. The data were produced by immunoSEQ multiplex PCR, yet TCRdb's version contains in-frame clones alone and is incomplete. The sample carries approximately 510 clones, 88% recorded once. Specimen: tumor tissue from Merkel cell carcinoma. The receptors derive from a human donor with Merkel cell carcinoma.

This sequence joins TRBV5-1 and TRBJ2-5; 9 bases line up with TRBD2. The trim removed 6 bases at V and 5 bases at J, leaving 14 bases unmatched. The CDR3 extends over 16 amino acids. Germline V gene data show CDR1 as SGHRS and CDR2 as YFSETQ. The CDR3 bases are TGCGCCAGCAAGCTAGCCGGGACTAGCCTCATGGAGACCCAGTACTTC. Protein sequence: CASKLAGTSLMETQYF.

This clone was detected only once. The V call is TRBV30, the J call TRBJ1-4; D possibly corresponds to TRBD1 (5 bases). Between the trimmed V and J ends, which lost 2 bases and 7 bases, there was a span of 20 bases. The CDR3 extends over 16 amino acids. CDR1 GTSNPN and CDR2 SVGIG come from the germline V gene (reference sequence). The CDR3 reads CAWSRESTRTSEKLFF. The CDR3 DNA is TGTGCCTGGAGTCGAGAAAGCACCCGGACAAGTGAAAAACTGTTTTTT.

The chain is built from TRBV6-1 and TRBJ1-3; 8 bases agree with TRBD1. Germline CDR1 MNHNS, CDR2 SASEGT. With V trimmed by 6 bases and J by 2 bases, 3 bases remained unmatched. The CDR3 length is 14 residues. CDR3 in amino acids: CASSPTGAGNTIYF. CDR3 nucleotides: TGTGCCAGCAGCCCGACAGGGGCTGGAAACACCATATATTTT.

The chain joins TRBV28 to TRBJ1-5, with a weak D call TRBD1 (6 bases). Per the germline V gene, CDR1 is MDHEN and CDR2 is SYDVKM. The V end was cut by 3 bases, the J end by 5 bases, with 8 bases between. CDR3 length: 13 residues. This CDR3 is CASSLGGHQPQHF. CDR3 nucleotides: TGTGCCAGCAGTTTGGGGGGCCATCAGCCCCAGCATTTT. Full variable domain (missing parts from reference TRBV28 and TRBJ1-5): DVKVTQSSRYLVKRTGEKVFLECVQDMDHENMFWYRQDPGLGLRLIYFSYDVKMKEKGDIPEGYSVSREKKERFSLILESASTNQTSMYLCASSLGGHQPQHFGDGTRLSIL.

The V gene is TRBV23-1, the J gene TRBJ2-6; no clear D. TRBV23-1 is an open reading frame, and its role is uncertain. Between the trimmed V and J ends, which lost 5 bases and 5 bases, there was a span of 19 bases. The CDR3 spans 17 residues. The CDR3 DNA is TGCGCCAGCAGTGGTTTTACGCAACAAAGTCGGGCCAACGTCCTGACTTTC. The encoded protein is CASSGFTQQSRANVLTF.

CDR3 sequence: CASSTPGLVSYEQYF. The DNA of the CDR3 is TGTGCCAGCAGCACACCGGGACTGGTCTCCTACGAGCAGTACTTC. The rearrangement links TRBV5-4 to TRBJ2-7; perhaps TRBD2 as D (6 bases). V shed 4 bases and J shed 0 bases, with 14 bases lying between them. The CDR3 has 15 residues. Germline CDR1 is SGHNT and CDR2 is YYREEE (reference sequence).

CDR3 sequence: CASSPDWNQETQYF. The DNA of the CDR3 is TGTGCCAGCAGCCCGGACTGGAACCAAGAGACCCAGTACTTC. The rearrangement joins TRBV7-9 to TRBJ2-5; TRBD2 is a possible D gene (5 bases). Trimming pared 5 bases from V and 0 bases from J, leaving 10 bases between. CDR1 and CDR2 from the germline V gene are SEHNR and FQNEAQ (reference sequence). The CDR3 has 14 residues. Full variable domain (remainder filled in from reference TRBV7-9 and TRBJ2-5): DTGVSQNPRHKITKRGQNVTFRCDPISEHNRLYWYRQTLGQGPEFLTYFQNEAQLEKSRLLSDRFSAERPKGSFSTLEIQRTEQGDSAMYLCASSPDWNQETQYFGPGTRLLVL.

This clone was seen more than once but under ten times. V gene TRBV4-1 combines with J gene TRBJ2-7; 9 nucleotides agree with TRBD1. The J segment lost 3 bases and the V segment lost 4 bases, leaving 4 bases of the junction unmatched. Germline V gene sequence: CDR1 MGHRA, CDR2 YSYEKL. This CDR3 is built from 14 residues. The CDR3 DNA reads TGCGCCAGCAGCCCAGGGACAGGGCTCTACGAGCAGTACTTC. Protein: CASSPGTGLYEQYF.

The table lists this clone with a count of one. The CDR3 sequence is CASSVEDTQETQYF. The CDR3 region has the DNA TGCGCCAGCAGCGTGGAGGACACACAAGAGACCCAGTACTTC. This chain links TRBV5-1 with TRBJ2-5; D could derive from TRBD1 or TRBD2 (5 bases each). CDR1 SGHRS and CDR2 YFSETQ come from the germline V gene. The CDR3 is made up of 14 amino acids. V was trimmed by 4 bases and J by 2 bases, leaving 12 bases between them. The variable domain in full, with the rest retrieved from reference TRBV5-1 and TRBJ2-5, is KAGVTQTPRYLIKTRGQQVTLSCSPISGHRSVSWYQQTPGQGLQFLFEYFSETQRNKGNFPGRFSGRQFSNSRSEMNVSTLELGDSALYLCASSVEDTQETQYFGPGTRLLVL.

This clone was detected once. CDR3 DNA: TGTGCCAGCAGTTTATTTGAGGGGACAGATACGCAGTATTTT. It is translated as CASSLFEGTDTQYF. The V gene is TRBV27, the J gene TRBJ2-3; either TRBD1 or TRBD2 may fit D (5 bases each). The CDR3 sequence is 14 residues long. Germline V gene lookup returns CDR1 MNHEY and CDR2 SMNVEV (reference sequence). Trimming shortened V by 1 base and J by 3 bases, and 8 bases separated the two germline ends.

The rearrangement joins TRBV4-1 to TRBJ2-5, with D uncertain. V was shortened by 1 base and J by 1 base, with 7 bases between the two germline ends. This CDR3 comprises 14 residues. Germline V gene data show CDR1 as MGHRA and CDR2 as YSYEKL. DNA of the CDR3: TGCGCCAGCAGCCAAGGACTTTTCCAAGAGACCCAGTACTTC. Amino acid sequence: CASSQGLFQETQYF.

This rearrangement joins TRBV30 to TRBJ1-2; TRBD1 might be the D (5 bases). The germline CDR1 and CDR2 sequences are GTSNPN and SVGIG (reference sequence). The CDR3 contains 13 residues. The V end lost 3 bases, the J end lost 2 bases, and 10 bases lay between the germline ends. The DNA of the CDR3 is TGTGCCTGGAGAGGGACGGACAACTATGGCTACACCTTC. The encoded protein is CAWRGTDNYGYTF.

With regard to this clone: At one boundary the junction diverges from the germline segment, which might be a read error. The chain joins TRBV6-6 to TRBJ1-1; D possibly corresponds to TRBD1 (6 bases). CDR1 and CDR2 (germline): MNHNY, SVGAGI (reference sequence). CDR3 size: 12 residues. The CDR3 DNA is TGTGCCAGCACCTACAGGGATACTGAAACTTTCTTT. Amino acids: CASTYRDTETFF.

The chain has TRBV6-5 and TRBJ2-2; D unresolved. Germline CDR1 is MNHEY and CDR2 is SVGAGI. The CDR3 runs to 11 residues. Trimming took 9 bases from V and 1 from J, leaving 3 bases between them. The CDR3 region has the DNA TGTGCCAGTAAGAACACCGGGGAGCTGTTTTTT. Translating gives CASKNTGELFF.

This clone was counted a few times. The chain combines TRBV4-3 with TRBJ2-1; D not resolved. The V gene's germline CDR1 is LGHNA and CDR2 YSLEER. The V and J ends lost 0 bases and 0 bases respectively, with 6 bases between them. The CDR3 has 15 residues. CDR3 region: CASSQDSGSYNEQFF. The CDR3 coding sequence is TGCGCCAGCAGCCAAGACAGTGGCTCCTACAATGAGCAGTTCTTC.

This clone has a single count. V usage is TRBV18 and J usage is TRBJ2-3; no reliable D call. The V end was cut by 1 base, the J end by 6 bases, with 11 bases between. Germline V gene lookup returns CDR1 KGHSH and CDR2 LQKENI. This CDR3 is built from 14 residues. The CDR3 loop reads CASSPLNPSDTQYF. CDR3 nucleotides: TGTGCCAGCTCACCACTTAACCCCTCGGATACGCAGTATTTT.

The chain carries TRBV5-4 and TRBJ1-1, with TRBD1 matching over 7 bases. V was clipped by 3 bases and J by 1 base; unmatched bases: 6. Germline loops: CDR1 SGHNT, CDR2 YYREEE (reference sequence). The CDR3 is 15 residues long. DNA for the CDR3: TGTGCCAGCAGCTCAGAGACAGGGTCGAACACTGAAGCTTTCTTT. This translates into CASSSETGSNTEAFF.